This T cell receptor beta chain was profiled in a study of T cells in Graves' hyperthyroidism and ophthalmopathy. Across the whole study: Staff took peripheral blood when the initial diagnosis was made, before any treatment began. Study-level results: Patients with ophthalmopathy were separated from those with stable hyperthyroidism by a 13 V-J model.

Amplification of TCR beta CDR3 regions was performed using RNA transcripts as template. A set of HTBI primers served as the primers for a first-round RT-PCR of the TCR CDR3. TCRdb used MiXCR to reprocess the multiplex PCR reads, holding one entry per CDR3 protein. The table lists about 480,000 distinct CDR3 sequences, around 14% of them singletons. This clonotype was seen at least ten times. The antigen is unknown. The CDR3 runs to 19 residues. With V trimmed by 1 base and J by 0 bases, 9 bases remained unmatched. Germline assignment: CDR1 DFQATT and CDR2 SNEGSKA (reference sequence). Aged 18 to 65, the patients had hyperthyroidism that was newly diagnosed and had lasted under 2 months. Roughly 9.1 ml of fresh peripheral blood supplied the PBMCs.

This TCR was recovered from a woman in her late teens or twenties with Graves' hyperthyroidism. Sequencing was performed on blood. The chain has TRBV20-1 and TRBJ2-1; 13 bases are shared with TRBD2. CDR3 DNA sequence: TGCAGTGCTAGAGCCGGGACTAGCGGGAACCCGAGCTCCTACAATGAGCAGTTCTTC. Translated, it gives CSARAGTSGNPSSYNEQFF.